The 30 T cell receptor beta chains below all came from one sample that was sequenced in a study of T cell changes during pregnancy in multiple sclerosis. Assay: immunoSEQ multiplex PCR; the TCRdb copy retains only in-frame clones and omits some. The table includes about 32,000 clones, 75% to 90% detected once. Sample: CD8+ T cells from peripheral blood mononuclear cells, taken in the second trimester of pregnancy. These receptors originate from a female donor with multiple sclerosis, enrolled in a pregnancy study.

V usage is TRBV9 and J usage is TRBJ2-1; possibly TRBD2 for D (6 bases). The germline V gene has CDR1 SGDLS and CDR2 YYNGEE. V lost 5 bases and J 0 bases, leaving 18 bases between the germline ends. This CDR3 region has 17 residues. The CDR3 protein is CASSDLALGASYNEQFF. CDR3 bases: TGTGCCAGCAGTGATCTAGCGTTAGGGGCCTCCTACAATGAGCAGTTCTTC.

The genes are TRBV23-1 and TRBJ2-7, with 10 bases fitting TRBD1. Being an ORF, TRBV23-1 has a function that is uncertain. The J segment lost 1 base and the V segment lost 9 bases, leaving 6 bases of the junction unmatched. This CDR3 has 14 amino acids. The CDR3 here is CASNRTGGSYEQYF. The CDR3 DNA reads as TGCGCCAGTAATCGGACAGGGGGGTCCTACGAGCAGTACTTC.

This clone was observed a handful of times. The V gene is TRBV9, the J gene TRBJ1-1; D remains unclear. Trimming pared 4 bases from V and 3 bases from J, leaving 16 bases between. The length of the CDR3 is 15 residues. Germline V gene data show CDR1 as SGDLS and CDR2 as YYNGEE. This CDR3 reads CASSLSSGWDTEAFF. The CDR3 DNA sequence: TGTGCCAGCAGCCTAAGTTCAGGTTGGGACACTGAAGCTTTCTTT.

The V and J genes are TRBV5-1 and TRBJ1-1, with 7 bases identical to TRBD1. This CDR3 is built from 14 residues. Per the germline V gene, CDR1 is SGHRS and CDR2 is YFSETQ. The trim removed 7 bases at V and 6 bases at J, leaving 12 bases unmatched. CDR3 amino acids: CASRQGMTEAEAFF. In DNA, the CDR3 is TGCGCCAGCCGACAGGGTATGACTGAGGCTGAAGCTTTCTTT. The whole variable domain, remainder taken from reference TRBV5-1 and TRBJ1-1, is KAGVTQTPRYLIKTRGQQVTLSCSPISGHRSVSWYQQTPGQGLQFLFEYFSETQRNKGNFPGRFSGRQFSNSRSEMNVSTLELGDSALYLCASRQGMTEAEAFFGQGTRLTVV.

The rearrangement joins TRBV9 to TRBJ2-7; the D gene is possibly TRBD1 (6 bases). The CDR3 runs 15 residues. The V end was cut by 0 bases, the J end by 1 base, with 11 bases between. The germline V gene encodes CDR1 SGDLS and CDR2 YYNGEE. The CDR3 sequence: CASSVEGRGSYEQYF. DNA of the CDR3: TGTGCCAGCAGCGTAGAGGGCAGGGGTTCCTACGAGCAGTACTTC.

This clone was picked up one time. V gene TRBV5-1 combines with J gene TRBJ2-3; the match to TRBD2 covers 9 bases. The V and J ends lost 0 bases and 5 bases, in that order; junction bases with no gene match: 10. In germline, CDR1 is SGHRS, CDR2 YFSETQ. The CDR3 length is 17 residues. Here the CDR3 reads CASSLAGGGALGDTQYF. The CDR3 bases are TGCGCCAGCAGCTTGGCTGGCGGGGGGGCTCTTGGAGATACGCAGTATTTT.

The chain carries TRBV12-5 and TRBJ1-1; D might be TRBD1 (5 bases). CDR1 and CDR2 from the germline V gene are LGHNT and FRNRAP. V was cut by 8 bases and J by 11 bases, with 15 bases left in between. The CDR3 is 11 amino acids. The CDR3 nucleotides read TGTGCTAGTCGGGAGGGAGGGGACGCTTTCTTT. Residues: CASREGGDAFF.

V and J are TRBV11-2 and TRBJ2-5; TRBD2 matches at 12 bases. The CDR3 has 16 amino acids. The trim removed 5 bases at V and 2 bases at J, leaving 6 bases unmatched. Germline-derived CDR1 and CDR2 are SGHAT and FQNNGV. The CDR3 DNA is TGTGCCAGCAGCCCTCGACTAGCGGGGGATCAAGAGACCCAGTACTTC. Encoded protein: CASSPRLAGDQETQYF.

The CDR3 DNA reads TGTGCCAGCAGTGAAGGTTTTGCAGATGAAAAACTGTTTTTT. It codes for CASSEGFADEKLFF. The chain recombines TRBV6-1 with TRBJ1-4, with D hard to call. CDR3 length: 14 amino acids. Trimming left V 1 base short and J 6 bases short, with 9 bases between. Germline CDR1 is MNHNS and CDR2 is SASEGT.

The CDR3 DNA reads TGTGCCAGCAGGGAGGGGCCGAACACTGAAGCTTTCTTT. This translates into CASREGPNTEAFF. The chain employs TRBV13 and TRBJ1-1, with a tentative D call TRBD1 (5 bases). CDR1 is PRHDT, CDR2 FYEKMQ, per germline (reference sequence). The CDR3 has 13 amino acids. The ends were cut back, 6 bases at V and 1 base at J, with 9 bases in the middle.

The rearrangement joins TRBV13 to TRBJ1-1; 7 bases are a match to TRBD1. CDR3 length: 14 residues. The germline CDR1 and CDR2 sequences are PRHDT and FYEKMQ (reference sequence). The junction had 4 bases not matched to a gene; V was cut back by 6 bases and J by 0 bases. The CDR3 nucleotides are TGTGCCAGCAGTTCCGGGACAGTGAACACTGAAGCTTTCTTT. It encodes CASSSGTVNTEAFF.

The J gene is TRBJ1-3, the V gene TRBV7-9; no reliable D call. Germline V CDR1 and CDR2: SEHNR, FQNEAQ (reference sequence). The CDR3 loop spans 15 amino acids. The CDR3 DNA sequence: TGTGCTCCTATCCGGTATGAGGGATCTGGAAACACCATATATTTT. Protein: CAPIRYEGSGNTIYF.

This rearrangement joins TRBV7-3 to TRBJ2-1, with a weak D call TRBD2 (5 bases). Germline values: CDR1 SGHTA, CDR2 FQGTGA. Trimming shortened V by 1 base and J by 5 bases, and 15 bases separated the two germline ends. This CDR3 is 16 amino acids long. The CDR3 loop reads CASSLNSGLRDNEQFF. CDR3 DNA sequence: TGTGCCAGCAGCTTAAATTCAGGACTTAGAGACAATGAGCAGTTCTTC.

The chain has TRBV27 and TRBJ1-1; D is possibly TRBD1 (6 bases). Germline assignment: CDR1 MNHEY and CDR2 SMNVEV (reference sequence). The CDR3 contains 14 residues. Trimming took 7 bases from V and 1 from J, leaving 13 bases between them. The CDR3 region has the DNA TGTGCCAGCATTCCGACAGGCCAGAACACTGAAGCTTTCTTT. As protein: CASIPTGQNTEAFF.

In this sample, this clone is medium-sized. V usage is TRBV25-1 and J usage is TRBJ1-2; D is ambiguous. Between the trimmed V and J ends, which lost 6 bases and 8 bases, there was a span of 19 bases. The CDR3 loop spans 14 amino acids. Germline V lookup: CDR1 MGHDK, CDR2 SYGVNS. CDR3 sequence reads: CASSGTPDSRGYTF. Written as DNA, the CDR3 is TGTGCCAGCAGCGGTACCCCTGACTCTCGCGGCTACACCTTC.

The rearrangement uses TRBV7-9 and TRBJ2-7; perhaps TRBD2 as D (5 bases). Germline CDR1 reads SEHNR; CDR2 reads FQNEAQ (reference sequence). This CDR3 contains 15 residues. Trimming removed 3 bases from V and 3 bases from J, with 15 bases in between. The CDR3, as DNA: TGTGCCAGCAGCTTCTCGTATGGAGGTAACTACGAGCAGTACTTC. Translated, it gives CASSFSYGGNYEQYF.

The chain is built from TRBV9 and TRBJ1-5, with a possible D match to TRBD1 (6 bases). With 1 base removed from V and 6 bases from J, the gap between germline ends came to 11 bases. From germline, CDR1 is SGDLS and CDR2 YYNGEE. The CDR3 covers 14 residues. CDR3 in amino acids: CASSVYREGQPQHF. CDR3 DNA sequence: TGTGCCAGCAGCGTATACAGGGAGGGTCAGCCCCAGCATTTT.

J is TRBJ2-1 and V is TRBV5-5, with a weak D call TRBD2 (6 bases). This CDR3 contains 16 residues. V was shortened by 3 bases and J by 4 bases, with 17 bases between the two germline ends. Germline loops: CDR1 SGHKS, CDR2 YYEKEE (reference sequence). CDR3 nucleotides: TGTGCCAGCAGCTGGGCGCCCCTAGCGTTGTACAATGAGCAGTTCTTC. Translating it yields CASSWAPLALYNEQFF.

This chain links TRBV11-2 with TRBJ2-3, with D possibly being TRBD2 (5 bases). Germline CDR1 reads SGHAT; CDR2 reads FQNNGV. CDR3 length: 15 amino acids. Trimming stripped 1 base from V and 2 bases from J, with 10 bases between. CDR3 region: CASSLVSRDTDTQYF. CDR3 DNA sequence: TGTGCCAGCAGCTTAGTGTCGAGGGACACAGATACGCAGTATTTT. The variable domain in full, with the rest retrieved from reference TRBV11-2 and TRBJ2-3, is EAGVAQSPRYKIIEKRQSVAFWCNPISGHATLYWYQQILGQGPKLLIQFQNNGVVDDSQLPKDRFSAERLKGVDSTLKIQPAKLEDSAVYLCASSLVSRDTDTQYFGPGTRLTVL.

The chain combines TRBV9 with TRBJ1-1; D ambiguous. The V gene's germline CDR1 is SGDLS and CDR2 YYNGEE. This CDR3 contains 13 residues. Trimming took off 0 bases at V and 4 bases at J, with 7 bases between the two ends. This CDR3 reads CASSVASGTEAFF. The CDR3 bases are TGTGCCAGCAGCGTAGCTTCGGGCACTGAAGCTTTCTTT.

The gene calls are TRBV19 and TRBJ1-5, with 7 bases lining up with TRBD1. The CDR3 loop spans 13 amino acids. The J segment lost 7 bases and the V segment lost 7 bases, leaving 7 bases of the junction unmatched. Germline assignment: CDR1 LNHDA and CDR2 SQIVND (reference sequence). CDR3 sequence reads: CASKEGAGQPQHF. DNA for the CDR3: TGTGCCAGTAAGGAGGGGGCGGGGCAGCCCCAGCATTTT.

This clone was counted once. This chain uses TRBV9 with TRBJ1-2; D is possibly TRBD1 (5 bases). CDR1 and CDR2 from the germline V gene are SGDLS and YYNGEE. This CDR3 has 13 amino acids. V was trimmed by 7 bases and J by 8 bases, leaving 18 bases between them. CDR3 DNA sequence: TGTGCCAGCGGACCTGGGGGGGTAGGAGGCTACACCTTC. Translating it yields CASGPGGVGGYTF.

This sequence joins TRBV12-5 and TRBJ1-1, with D uncertain. The germline V and J ends were trimmed by 4 bases and 1 base, with 13 bases remaining between them. This CDR3 has 15 residues. Germline V gene data show CDR1 as LGHNT and CDR2 as FRNRAP. The CDR3, as DNA: TGTGCTAGTGGTTACCTCCCCGAGGGGAACACTGAAGCTTTCTTT. As protein: CASGYLPEGNTEAFF. The full variable domain, in which reference TRBV12-5 and TRBJ1-1 provide the parts outside the CDR3, is DARVTQTPRHKVTEMGQEVTMRCQPILGHNTVFWYRQTMMQGLELLAYFRNRAPLDDSGMPKDRFSAEMPDATLATLKIQPSEPRDSAVYFCASGYLPEGNTEAFFGQGTRLTVV.

This chain uses TRBV7-6 with TRBJ1-1; 9 bases are a match to TRBD1. The CDR3 runs to 14 residues. The V segment lost 5 bases and the J segment 7 bases; nucleotides outside the gene matches: 8. The germline V gene encodes CDR1 SGHVS and CDR2 FNYEAQ. The chain's CDR3 is CASSTRTGVNEAFF. In DNA form, the CDR3 reads TGTGCCAGCAGCACACGGACAGGGGTCAATGAAGCTTTCTTT.

V is TRBV7-9 and J is TRBJ2-1, with 11 bases matching TRBD2. The junction had 8 bases not matched to a gene; V was cut back by 3 bases and J by 4 bases. Germline CDR1 and CDR2: SEHNR and FQNEAQ (reference sequence). This CDR3 region has 17 residues. CDR3 amino acids: CASSFSASGGRYNEQFF. The DNA of the CDR3 is TGTGCCAGCAGCTTTTCGGCTAGCGGGGGGCGATACAATGAGCAGTTCTTC.

The CDR3 DNA sequence: TGTGCCAGCAGCCTTGGGCGGACTACCTACGAGCAGTACTTC. Translated: CASSLGRTTYEQYF. The rearrangement links TRBV5-6 to TRBJ2-7; TRBD2 is a possible D gene (6 bases). The CDR3 has 14 residues. The germline V gene has CDR1 SGHDT and CDR2 YYEEEE. Trimming left V 4 bases short and J 2 bases short, with 13 bases between.

The chain joins TRBV6-5 to TRBJ2-7; D is perhaps TRBD1 (6 bases). Germline V gene data show CDR1 as MNHEY and CDR2 as SVGAGI. Trimming removed 0 bases from V and 3 bases from J, with 12 bases in between. There are 15 residues in the CDR3. As DNA, the CDR3 is TGTGCCAGCAGTTACTCGAACAGGGAGAACTACGAGCAGTACTTC. This sequence encodes CASSYSNRENYEQYF.

This chain uses TRBV5-1 with TRBJ1-6, with D tentatively TRBD1 (5 bases). Looked up from germline, CDR1 is SGHRS and CDR2 is YFSETQ. The ends were cut back, 0 bases at V and 6 bases at J, with 10 bases in the middle. This CDR3 is 15 amino acids long. Here the CDR3 DNA reads TGCGCCAGCAGCTTGGGGGGCAGCGCTAATTCACCCCTCCACTTT. This encodes CASSLGGSANSPLHF.

J is TRBJ1-1 and V is TRBV7-8; D remains ambiguous. The germline V gene has CDR1 SGHVS and CDR2 FQNEAQ. The germline V and J ends were trimmed by 4 bases and 0 bases, with 21 bases remaining between them. The CDR3 spans 18 residues. The CDR3 nucleotides read TGTGCCAGCAGCTCAAGAGGGTTGGTTAGTAATTTGAACACTGAAGCTTTCTTT. This translates into CASSSRGLVSNLNTEAFF.

This clone was seen more than once but under ten times. A junction boundary mismatches the germline segment, possibly from a read error. The chain recombines TRBV11-2 with TRBJ2-7; 7 bases map to TRBD1. Germline loops: CDR1 SGHAT, CDR2 FQNNGV. There are 11 residues in the CDR3. CDR3: CASSSPTGPLF. DNA of the CDR3: TGTGCCAGCAGCTCCCCGACAGGGCCCCTCTTC.